This T cell receptor beta chain was sequenced for a study of blood T cells in healthy people across ages. For this clonotype: Its antigen remains unknown.

A J-beta primer mix and a sample-barcoded 5' primer were used in a second PCR of about 7 to 12 cycles. Every cDNA was tagged by a template-switch adaptor with 12 random nucleotides. TCRdb itself ran the 5' RACE reads through MiXCR, one entry per CDR3 protein. Of some 1.7 million distinct CDR3 sequences listed, 25% to 30% are singletons. Overall study findings and caveats: There were more naive CD4+ cells and higher diversity in long-lived donors than in aged donors. It was found that TCR beta diversity correlated strongly with the percentage of naive T cells. No one knew whether donors had CMV, which possibly confounded expanded clonotype changes.

This TCR was sampled from a woman in her 30s in good health. Material: blood.

CDR3 nucleotides: TGTGCCAGCAGGTCCGGTCCCGCCGGGTACAATGAGCAGTTCTTC. It codes for CASRSGPAGYNEQFF. The chain recombines TRBV2 with TRBJ2-1; D unresolved. CDR1 is SNHLY, CDR2 FYNNEI, per germline. The CDR3 spans 15 residues. V lost 6 bases to trimming and J lost 4 bases, with 16 bases between them.